This is a list of T cell receptor beta chains from one sample in a study of shared clonotypes between healthy human individuals. The assay was immunoSEQ multiplex PCR, and TCRdb's table has in-frame clones only and misses some. Counted here are about 800,000 clones, 96% occurring once; the ten biggest clones make up less than 0.25%. The sequenced material came from naive CD8+ T cells sorted from blood. Every receptor here comes from a man aged 25-40 years in good health. The conserved cysteine and the conserved F or W are not part of the CDR3 here. Fields, in order: J gene, V gene, D gene, CDR3 protein. D genes are given only for firm matches.

TRBJ2-7,TRBV10-2,NA,ASRSGDAYEQY
TRBJ2-1,TRBV9,TRBD2,ASSSGLAATNEQF
TRBJ1-1,TRBV21-1,NA,ASSPRDPF
TRBJ2-4,TRBV13,NA,ASSLRGQNIQY
TRBJ2-1,TRBV7-9,TRBD1,ASSLAQGNYNEQF
TRBJ2-7,TRBV4-3,TRBD2,ASSQDWAGEVLEQY
TRBJ2-1,TRBV7-2,NA,ASAGPPQF
TRBJ2-1,TRBV11-2,TRBD2,ASSLDQSGRGYNEQF
TRBJ1-5,TRBV5-1,TRBD1,ASSWTGNDNQPQH
TRBJ1-1,TRBV27,NA,ASSPTRPMNTEAF
TRBJ1-5,TRBV2,NA,ASRDADGKGQPQH
TRBJ2-3,TRBV28,NA,ASSSLPLQGGLTDTQY
TRBJ2-7,TRBV9,TRBD1,ASSVEGTGEIYEQY
TRBJ2-2,TRBV5-1,NA,ASSFTGMNTGELF
TRBJ2-4,TRBV5-8,TRBD2,ASGSREGRENIQY
TRBJ2-3,TRBV6-5,TRBD2,ASSTETSPDTQY
TRBJ2-7,TRBV19,NA,ASSITFGEQY
TRBJ2-2,TRBV6-5,TRBD1,ASSYRQGAGELF
TRBJ2-7,TRBV5-6,TRBD2,ASSMGGNEQY
TRBJ2-2,TRBV2,NA,ASSEEFGNTGELF
TRBJ2-2,TRBV7-7,NA,ASSKNTGELF
TRBJ2-7,TRBV4-1,TRBD1,ASSQEWYGQGSYEQY
TRBJ2-1,TRBV29-1,TRBD2,SVVGGLAGVSYNEQF
TRBJ2-5,TRBV7-2,TRBD2,ASSLWLASGNETQY
TRBJ2-2,TRBV7-2,TRBD1,ASSLKSTGGFTGELF
TRBJ2-1,TRBV5-1,NA,ASSLGGRNEQF